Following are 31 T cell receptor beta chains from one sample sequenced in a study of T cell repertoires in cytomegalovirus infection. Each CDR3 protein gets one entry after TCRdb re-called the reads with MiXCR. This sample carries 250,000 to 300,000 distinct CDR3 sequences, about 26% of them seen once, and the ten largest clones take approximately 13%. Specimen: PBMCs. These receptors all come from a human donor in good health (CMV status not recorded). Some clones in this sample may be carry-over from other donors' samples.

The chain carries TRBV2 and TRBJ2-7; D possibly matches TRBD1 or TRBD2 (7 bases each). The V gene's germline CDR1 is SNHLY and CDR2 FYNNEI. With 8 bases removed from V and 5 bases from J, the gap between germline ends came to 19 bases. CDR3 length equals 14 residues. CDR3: CASLQGGRMDEQYF. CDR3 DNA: TGTGCCAGCCTCCAGGGGGGGCGAATGGACGAGCAGTACTTC.

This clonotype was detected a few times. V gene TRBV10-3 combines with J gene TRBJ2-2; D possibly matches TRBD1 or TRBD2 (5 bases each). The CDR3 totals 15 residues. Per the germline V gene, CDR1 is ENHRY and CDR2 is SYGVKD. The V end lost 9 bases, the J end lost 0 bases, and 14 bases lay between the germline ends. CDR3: CAMTSGASNTGELFF. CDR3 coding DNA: TGTGCCATGACTTCCGGGGCTTCGAACACCGGGGAGCTGTTTTTT.

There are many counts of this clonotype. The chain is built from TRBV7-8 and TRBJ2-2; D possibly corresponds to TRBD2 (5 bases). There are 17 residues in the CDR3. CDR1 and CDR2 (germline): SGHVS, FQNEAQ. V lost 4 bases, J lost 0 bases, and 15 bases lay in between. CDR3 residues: CASSSDARAANTGELFF. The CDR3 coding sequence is TGTGCCAGCAGCTCGGATGCGCGGGCGGCGAACACCGGGGAGCTGTTTTTT.

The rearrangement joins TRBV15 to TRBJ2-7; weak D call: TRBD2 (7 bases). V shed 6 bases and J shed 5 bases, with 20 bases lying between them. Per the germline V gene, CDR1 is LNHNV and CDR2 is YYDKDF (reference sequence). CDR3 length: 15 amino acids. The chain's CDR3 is CATRGGGKDRDEQYF. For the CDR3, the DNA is TGTGCCACCAGAGGGGGGGGTAAGGATCGCGACGAGCAGTACTTC. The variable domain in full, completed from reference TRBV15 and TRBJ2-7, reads DAMVIQNPRYQVTQFGKPVTLSCSQTLNHNVMYWYQQKSSQAPKLLFHYYDKDFNNEADTPDNFQSRRPNTSFCFLDIRSPGLGDTAMYLCATRGGGKDRDEQYFGPGTRLTVT.

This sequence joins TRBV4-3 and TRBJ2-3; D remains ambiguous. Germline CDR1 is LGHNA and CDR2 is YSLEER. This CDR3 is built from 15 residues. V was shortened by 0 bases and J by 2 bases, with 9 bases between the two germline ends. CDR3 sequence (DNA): TGCGCCAGCAGCCAAGACTGGCGGATCACAGATACGCAGTATTTT. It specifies CASSQDWRITDTQYF.

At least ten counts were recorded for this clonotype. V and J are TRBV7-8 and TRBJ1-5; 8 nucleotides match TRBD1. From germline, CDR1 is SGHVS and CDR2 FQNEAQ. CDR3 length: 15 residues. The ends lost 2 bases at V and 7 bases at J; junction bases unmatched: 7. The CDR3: CASSLSGQGSQPQHF. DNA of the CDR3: TGTGCCAGCAGCTTATCAGGACAGGGAAGCCAGCCCCAGCATTTT.

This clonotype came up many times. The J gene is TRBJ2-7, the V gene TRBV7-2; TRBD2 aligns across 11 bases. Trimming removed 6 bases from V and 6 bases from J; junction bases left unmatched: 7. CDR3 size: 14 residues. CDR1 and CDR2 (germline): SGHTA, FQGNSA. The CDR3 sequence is CASSNTGTSGEQYF. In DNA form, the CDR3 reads TGTGCCAGCAGTAATACCGGGACTAGCGGCGAGCAGTACTTC.

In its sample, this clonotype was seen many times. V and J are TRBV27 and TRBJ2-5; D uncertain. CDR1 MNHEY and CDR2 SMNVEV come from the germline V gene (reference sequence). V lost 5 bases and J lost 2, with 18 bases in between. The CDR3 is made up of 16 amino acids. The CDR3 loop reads CASSPFDMSFQETQYF. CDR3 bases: TGTGCCAGCAGTCCCTTTGACATGTCCTTTCAAGAGACCCAGTACTTC.

In DNA form, the CDR3 reads TGTGCCAGCAGCCTGGGACAGCAGCCCCAGCATTTT. This sequence encodes CASSLGQQPQHF. V and J are TRBV12-3 or TRBV12-4 and TRBJ1-5; TRBD1 matches 7 bases. This CDR3 has 12 residues. V was clipped by 6 bases and J by 7 bases; unmatched bases: 3.

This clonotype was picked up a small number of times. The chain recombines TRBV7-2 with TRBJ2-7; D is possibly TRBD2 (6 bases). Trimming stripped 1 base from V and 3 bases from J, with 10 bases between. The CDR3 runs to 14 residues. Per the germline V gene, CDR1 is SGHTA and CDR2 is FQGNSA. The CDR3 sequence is CASSLGSGGYEQYF. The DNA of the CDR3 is TGTGCCAGCAGCTTAGGCTCCGGGGGCTACGAGCAGTACTTC.

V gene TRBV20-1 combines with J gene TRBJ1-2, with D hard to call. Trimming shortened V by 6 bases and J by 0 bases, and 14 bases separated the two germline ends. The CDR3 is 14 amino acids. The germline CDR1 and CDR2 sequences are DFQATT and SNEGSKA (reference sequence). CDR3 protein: CSAPRRSSNYGYTF. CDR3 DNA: TGCAGTGCCCCACGCAGGAGTTCTAACTATGGCTACACCTTC.

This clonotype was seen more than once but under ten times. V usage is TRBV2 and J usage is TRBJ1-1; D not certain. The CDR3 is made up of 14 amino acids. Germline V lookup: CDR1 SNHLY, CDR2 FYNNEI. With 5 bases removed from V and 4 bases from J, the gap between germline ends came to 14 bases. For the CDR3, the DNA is TGTGCCAGCAGTTTAGGGCCTTCGCGCACTGAAGCTTTCTTT. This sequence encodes CASSLGPSRTEAFF.

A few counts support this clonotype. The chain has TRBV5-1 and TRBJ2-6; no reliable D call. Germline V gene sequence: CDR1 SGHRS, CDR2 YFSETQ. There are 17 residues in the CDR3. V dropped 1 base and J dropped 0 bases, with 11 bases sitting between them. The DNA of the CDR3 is TGCGCCAGCAGCTTGTTGGGCCGTTCCTCTGGGGCCAACGTCCTGACTTTC. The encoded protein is CASSLLGRSSGANVLTF.

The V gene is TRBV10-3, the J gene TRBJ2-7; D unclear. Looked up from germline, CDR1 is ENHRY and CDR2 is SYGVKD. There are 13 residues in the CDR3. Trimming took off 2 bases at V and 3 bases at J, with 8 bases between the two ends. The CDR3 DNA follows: TGTGCCATCAGTGAGCCGAAGATCTACGAGCAGTACTTC. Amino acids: CAISEPKIYEQYF.

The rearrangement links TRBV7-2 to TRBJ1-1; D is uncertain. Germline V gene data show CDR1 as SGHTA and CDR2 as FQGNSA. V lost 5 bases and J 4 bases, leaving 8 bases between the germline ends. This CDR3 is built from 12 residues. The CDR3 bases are TGTGCCAGCAGCCACGTGGGCACTGAAGCTTTCTTT. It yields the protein CASSHVGTEAFF.

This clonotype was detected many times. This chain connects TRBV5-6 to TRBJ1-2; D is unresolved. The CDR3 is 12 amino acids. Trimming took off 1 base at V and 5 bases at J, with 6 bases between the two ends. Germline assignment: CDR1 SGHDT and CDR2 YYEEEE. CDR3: CASSLRQYGYTF. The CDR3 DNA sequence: TGTGCCAGCAGCTTGCGCCAGTATGGCTACACCTTC.

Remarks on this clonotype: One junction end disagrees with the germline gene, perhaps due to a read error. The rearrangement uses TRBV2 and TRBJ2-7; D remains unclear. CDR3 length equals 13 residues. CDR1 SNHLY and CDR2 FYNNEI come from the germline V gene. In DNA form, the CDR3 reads TGTGCCAGCAGTGAAGCAGGACCCTACGAGCACTACTTC. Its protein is CASSEAGPYEHYF.

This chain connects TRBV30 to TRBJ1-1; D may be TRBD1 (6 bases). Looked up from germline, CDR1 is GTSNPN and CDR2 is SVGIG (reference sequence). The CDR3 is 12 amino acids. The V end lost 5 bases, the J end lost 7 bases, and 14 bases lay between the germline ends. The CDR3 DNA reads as TGTGCCTGGGAGGGGGGGCCCAGTGAAGCTTTCTTT. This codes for CAWEGGPSEAFF.

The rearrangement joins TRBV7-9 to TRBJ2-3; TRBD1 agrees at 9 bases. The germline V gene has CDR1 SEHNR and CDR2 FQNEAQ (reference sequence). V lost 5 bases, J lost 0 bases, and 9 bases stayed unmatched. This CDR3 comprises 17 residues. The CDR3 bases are TGTGCCAGCAGCCGCGGGACAGGGCCATATAGCACAGATACGCAGTATTTT. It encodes CASSRGTGPYSTDTQYF.

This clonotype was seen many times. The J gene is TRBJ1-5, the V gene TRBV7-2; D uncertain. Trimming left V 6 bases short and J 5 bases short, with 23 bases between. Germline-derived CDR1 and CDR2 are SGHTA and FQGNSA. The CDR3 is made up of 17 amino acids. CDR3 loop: CASSVSPQPGRDQPQHF. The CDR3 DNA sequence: TGTGCCAGCAGTGTTAGCCCCCAACCGGGAAGAGATCAGCCCCAGCATTTT.

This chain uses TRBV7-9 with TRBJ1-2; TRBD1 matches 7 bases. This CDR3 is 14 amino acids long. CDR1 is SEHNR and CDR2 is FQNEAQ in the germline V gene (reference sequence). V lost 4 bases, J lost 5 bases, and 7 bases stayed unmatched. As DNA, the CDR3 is TGTGCCAGCAGCTCCGACAGGGCGGGGTATGGCTACACCTTC. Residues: CASSSDRAGYGYTF.

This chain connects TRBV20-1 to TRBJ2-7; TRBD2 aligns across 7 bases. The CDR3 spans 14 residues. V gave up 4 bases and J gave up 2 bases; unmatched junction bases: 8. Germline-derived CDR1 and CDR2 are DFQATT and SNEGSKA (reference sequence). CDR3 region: CSAISSGVAYEQYF. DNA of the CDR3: TGCAGTGCTATTTCGAGCGGGGTAGCCTACGAGCAGTACTTC.

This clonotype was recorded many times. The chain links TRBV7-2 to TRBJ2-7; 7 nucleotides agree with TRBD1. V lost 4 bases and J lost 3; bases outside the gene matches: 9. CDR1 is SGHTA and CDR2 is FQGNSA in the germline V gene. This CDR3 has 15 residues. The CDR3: CASSSGSGGHYEQYF. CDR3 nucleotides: TGTGCCAGCAGCTCAGGATCAGGGGGACACTACGAGCAGTACTTC.

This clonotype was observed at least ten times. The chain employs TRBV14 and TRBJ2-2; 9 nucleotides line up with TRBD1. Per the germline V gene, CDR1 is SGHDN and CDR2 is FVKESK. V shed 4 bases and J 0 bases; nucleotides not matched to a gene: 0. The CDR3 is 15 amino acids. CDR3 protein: CASSRTGANTGELFF. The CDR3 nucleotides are TGTGCCAGCAGCCGGACAGGGGCGAACACCGGGGAGCTGTTTTTT.

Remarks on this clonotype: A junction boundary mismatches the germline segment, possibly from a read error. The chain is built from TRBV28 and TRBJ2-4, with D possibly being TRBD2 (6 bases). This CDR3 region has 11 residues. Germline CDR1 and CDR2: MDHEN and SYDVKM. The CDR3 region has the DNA TGTGCCAGCAGTTTATGGGAGGGTTCTATCTTC. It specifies CASSLWEGSIF.

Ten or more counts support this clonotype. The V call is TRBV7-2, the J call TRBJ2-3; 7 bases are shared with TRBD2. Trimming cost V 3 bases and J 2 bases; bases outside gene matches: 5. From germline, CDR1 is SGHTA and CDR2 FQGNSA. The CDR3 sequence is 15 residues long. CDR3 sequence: CASSLRDYDTDTQYF. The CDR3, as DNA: TGTGCCAGCAGCTTGCGGGACTACGACACAGATACGCAGTATTTT.

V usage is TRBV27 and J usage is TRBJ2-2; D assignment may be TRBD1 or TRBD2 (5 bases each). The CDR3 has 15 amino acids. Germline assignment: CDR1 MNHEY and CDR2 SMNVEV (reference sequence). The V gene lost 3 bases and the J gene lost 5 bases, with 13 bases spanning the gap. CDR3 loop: CASSLRSEGTGELFF. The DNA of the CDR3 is TGTGCCAGCAGTTTGAGATCCGAGGGGACCGGGGAGCTGTTTTTT.

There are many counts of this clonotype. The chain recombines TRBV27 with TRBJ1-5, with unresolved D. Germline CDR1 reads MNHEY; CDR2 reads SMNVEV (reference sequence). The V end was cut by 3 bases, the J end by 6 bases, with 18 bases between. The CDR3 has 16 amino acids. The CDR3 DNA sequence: TGTGCCAGCAGTTTTTGGCCGCCCTCTGGGAGTCAGCCCCAGCATTTT. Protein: CASSFWPPSGSQPQHF.

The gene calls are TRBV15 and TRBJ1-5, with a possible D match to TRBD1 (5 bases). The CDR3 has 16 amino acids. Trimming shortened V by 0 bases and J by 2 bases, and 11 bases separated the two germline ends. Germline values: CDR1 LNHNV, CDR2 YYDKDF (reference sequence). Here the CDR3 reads CATSRDRGLGNQPQHF. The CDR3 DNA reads TGTGCCACCAGCAGAGATCGGGGGTTAGGCAATCAGCCCCAGCATTTT.

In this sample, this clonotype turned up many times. The CDR3 is CASSRTGLAGGRSHEQYF. In DNA form, the CDR3 reads TGTGCCAGCAGCCGTACAGGGCTAGCGGGAGGGAGGAGTCACGAGCAGTACTTC. The V and J genes are TRBV7-8 and TRBJ2-7, with 12 bases aligning to TRBD2. CDR3 length: 18 amino acids. With 5 bases clipped from V and 5 bases from J, the junction kept 16 bases outside the gene matches. Germline V lookup: CDR1 SGHVS, CDR2 FQNEAQ.

CDR3: CASSPRQETQYF. The CDR3 DNA follows: TGTGCCAGTAGCCCCAGGCAAGAGACCCAGTACTTC. The genes are TRBV19 and TRBJ2-5; D uncertain. The germline CDR1 and CDR2 sequences are LNHDA and SQIVND (reference sequence). The germline V and J ends were trimmed by 6 bases and 2 bases, with 7 bases remaining between them. This CDR3 has 12 residues. Combining the CDR3 with reference TRBV19 and TRBJ2-5 gives the whole variable domain DGGITQSPKYLFRKEGQNVTLSCEQNLNHDAMYWYRQDPGQGLRLIYYSQIVNDFQKGDIAEGYSVSREKKESFPLTVTSAQKNPTAFYLCASSPRQETQYFGPGTRLLVL.